This TCR beta chain stems from a study of T cells in Graves' hyperthyroidism and ophthalmopathy. Study-level findings and limits: Stable hyperthyroidism and ophthalmopathy were separated using 13 V-J signatures. The majority of expanded thyroid clonotypes above 0.001 also appeared in blood.

This clonotype occurred a few times. Its antigen is not identified. Enrolled ophthalmopathy patients presented with a Clinical Activity Score of at least 3, a NOSPECS grade of at least 4, and disease duration under 3 months. Amplification of TCR beta CDR3 regions was performed using RNA transcripts as template. In the first-round RT-PCR of the TCR CDR3, the HTBI primer set was used. MiXCR, run by TCRdb on the multiplex PCR reads, gives a single entry per CDR3 protein. The sample lists a few hundred thousand distinct CDR3 sequences, about 18% occurring once. The source is a man aged 18 to 30 with Graves' ophthalmopathy. Specimen: blood.

The CDR3 loop reads CASSLPGLVEQFF. The CDR3 DNA sequence: TGTGCCAGCAGCTTGCCGGGGTTGGTTGAGCAGTTCTTC. The chain is built from TRBV7-9 and TRBJ2-1; D might be TRBD2 (5 bases). CDR3 length equals 13 residues. V was shortened by 3 bases and J by 9 bases, with 12 bases between the two germline ends. From germline, CDR1 is SEHNR and CDR2 FQNEAQ (reference sequence).